This T cell receptor beta chain was sequenced during a study of PD-1 blockade in classical Hodgkin lymphoma. Study-level results: Patients were excluded if nivolumab began under 1 year after ASCT (the autologous transplant).

This clone was seen just once. Its specificity is not known. Autologous stem cell transplantation was followed by relapse in every patient, and brentuximab vedotin exposure varied. Purification of CD4+ T cells from thawed PBMCs was performed via magnetic negative selection. Using immunoSEQ multiplex PCR, the repertoire was profiled, and TCRdb retains in-frame clones only, with some absent. The data contain about 16,000 clones, around four fifths of them seen just once; the ten biggest clones take up 1%. The CDR3 extends over 15 amino acids. V lost 8 bases to trimming and J lost 4 bases; unmatched junction nucleotides: 11. CDR1 and CDR2 (germline): MDHEN, SYDVKM.

The sequencing here drew on CD4+ T cells from blood, taken at baseline. This chain links TRBV28 with TRBJ2-7, with 10 bases matching TRBD2. This TCR derives from a human donor with classical Hodgkin lymphoma. The CDR3 DNA sequence: TGTGCCAGCGCGTCAGCGGGAGGGCCGGGTTACGAGCAGTACTTC. Encoded protein: CASASAGGPGYEQYF.